This TCR beta chain was found in a study of spatial heterogeneity in lung cancer. Study-level background: Sequences of the beta chain were consistently detected in greater numbers than alpha-chain sequences. Regarding the study as a whole: Follow-up blood showed ubiquitous expanded tumor TCRs less than blood at resection did.

J was trimmed by 6 bases and V by 6 bases; bases with no gene match: 1. Germline V gene lookup returns CDR1 SNHLY and CDR2 FYNNEI. This CDR3 comprises 11 residues. This clonotype came up a few times. What it binds is not known. The time point here: sample taken at primary tumor resection. From tumor, nontumor lung or frozen PBMC, whole RNA was taken unsorted for sequencing. Patients with untreated early-stage non-small cell lung cancer, numbering some 68, were the donors. TCRdb processed the 5' RACE reads anew with MiXCR; each CDR3 protein has one entry. In the table there are around 75,000 distinct CDR3 sequences, more than 10% of which are singletons.

The sequenced sample was PBMCs, obtained at surgery. The sequence derives from a male donor with early-stage non-small cell lung cancer. The rearrangement uses TRBV2 and TRBJ1-1, with 7 bases matching TRBD1. The CDR3 region has the DNA TGTGCCAGCAGCAGGGGGGCTGAAGCTTTCTTT. It is translated as CASSRGAEAFF.